Listed below are T cell receptor beta chains from one sample, sequenced in a study of cytomegalovirus exposure and HLA in healthy donors. Using immunoSEQ multiplex PCR, the repertoire was profiled, and TCRdb retains in-frame clones only, with some absent. Counted here are more than 95,000 clones, around 10% occurring once; the ten biggest clones make up 2.5% to 3.5%. Sequences were obtained from PBMCs. Receptors were obtained from a young man in good health and CMV-seronegative. CDR3s include the opening cysteine and the closing phenylalanine or tryptophan. Fields, in order: V gene, D gene, J gene, clone size, CDR3 protein, CDR3 DNA. A D gene is named only where the DNA matches it firmly. Rows may omit the clone size; those that give it use once, few, many or a size class.

>TRBV23-1|NA|TRBJ1-1|few
CASSHPLQGYGTEAFF
TGCGCCAGCAGTCACCCGCTCCAGGGTTATGGCACTGAAGCTTTCTTT
>TRBV28|NA|TRBJ2-7|NA
CASSLYRDGDEQYF
TGTGCCAGCAGTTTATACAGGGACGGAGACGAGCAGTACTTC
>TRBV7-7|NA|TRBJ2-7|few
CASSLQQGGEQYF
TGTGCTAGCAGCCTCCAGCAGGGCGGCGAGCAGTACTTC
>TRBV7-3|NA|TRBJ2-7|few
CASSLYRDAHEQYF
TGTGCCAGCAGCCTATACAGGGACGCTCACGAGCAGTACTTC
>TRBV9|TRBD2|TRBJ2-1|few
CASSAASGGNEQFF
TGTGCCAGCAGCGCCGCTAGCGGGGGGAATGAGCAGTTCTTC
>TRBV11-3|NA|TRBJ2-1|NA
CASSLVLASAYFF
TGTGCCAGCAGCTTAGTCCTAGCTAGCGCTTATTTCTTC
>TRBV2|NA|TRBJ2-7|NA
CASSSDSGEQYF
TGTGCCAGCAGTTCCGACAGTGGCGAGCAGTACTTC
>TRBV2|TRBD1|TRBJ1-2|few
CTSSETRQGNYGYTF
TGTACCAGCAGTGAGACCCGACAGGGGAACTATGGCTACACCTTC
>TRBV6-6|NA|TRBJ1-1|few
CASSYRNTEAFF
TGTGCCAGCAGTTACCGTAACACTGAAGCTTTCTTT
>TRBV15|TRBD1|TRBJ2-3|NA
CATSHVQGLLVTDTQYF
TGTGCCACCAGCCATGTACAGGGGTTGTTGGTGACAGATACGCAGTATTTT
>TRBV18|NA|TRBJ1-1|few
CASSQYRNQDTEAFF
TGTGCCAGCTCACAGTACAGGAACCAGGACACTGAAGCTTTCTTT
>TRBV4-3|NA|TRBJ1-1|NA
CASSQVEGHTEAFF
TGCGCCAGCAGCCAAGTGGAGGGGCACACTGAAGCTTTCTTT
>TRBV9|TRBD1|TRBJ2-1|NA
CASSAGIGTGDNEQFF
TGTGCCAGCAGCGCTGGAATCGGGACAGGGGACAATGAGCAGTTCTTC
>TRBV7-9|NA|TRBJ2-5|few
CASSPVSQETQYF
TGTGCCAGCAGCCCCGTTAGTCAAGAGACCCAGTACTTC
>TRBV5-6|NA|TRBJ1-1|NA
CASSLVSGAAEAFF
TGTGCCAGCAGCTTGGTATCAGGGGCGGCTGAAGCTTTCTTT
>TRBV19|NA|TRBJ2-1|many
CASSRGDNEQFF
TGTGCCAGTAGTAGGGGGGACAATGAGCAGTTCTTC
>TRBV11-2|NA|TRBJ2-7|NA
CASSLGPYTGSYEQYF
TGTGCCAGCAGCTTAGGTCCTTACACGGGATCCTACGAGCAGTACTTC
>TRBV25-1|TRBD2|TRBJ2-5|NA
CASSAHRGGVQETQYF
TGTGCCAGCAGTGCTCACCGGGGGGGGGTTCAAGAGACCCAGTACTTC
>TRBV4-3|TRBD1|TRBJ2-7|few
CASSQDLGQGAYEQYF
TGCGCCAGCAGCCAAGACCTAGGACAGGGGGCCTACGAGCAGTACTTC
>TRBV30|NA|TRBJ2-7|NA
CAWTPSSYEQYF
TGTGCCTGGACCCCAAGTAGCTACGAGCAGTACTTC
>TRBV7-9|TRBD1|TRBJ1-4|few
CASSLGGTGKATNEKLFF
TGTGCCAGCAGCTTAGGCGGGACAGGGAAGGCAACTAATGAAAAACTGTTTTTT
>TRBV19|NA|TRBJ2-7|NA
CASSSRAGPPYEQYF
TGTGCCAGTAGTAGCCGCGCAGGCCCCCCCTACGAGCAGTACTTC
>TRBV18|NA|TRBJ2-5|NA
CASSPTQGGETQYF
TGTGCCAGCTCACCAACCCAGGGCGGTGAGACCCAGTACTTC
>TRBV5-1|TRBD1|TRBJ1-5|few
CASSWTGESDQPQHF
TGCGCCAGCAGCTGGACAGGGGAGAGCGATCAGCCCCAGCATTTT
>TRBV11-2|TRBD1|TRBJ2-7|few
CASSSLQGAAYEQYF
TGTGCCAGCAGCTCCCTACAGGGGGCCGCCTACGAGCAGTACTTC
>TRBV19|NA|TRBJ2-1|NA
CASSIFSGGRGNEQFF
TGTGCCAGTAGTATTTTCTCGGGGGGCAGGGGCAATGAGCAGTTCTTC
>TRBV30|TRBD1|TRBJ2-6|few
CAWGQGAGANVLTF
TGTGCCTGGGGACAGGGGGCTGGGGCCAACGTCCTGACTTTC